This passage covers 5 T cell receptor beta chains from one sample sequenced in a study of blood T cell repertoires in COVID-19. The protocol was immunoSEQ multiplex PCR, while the TCRdb copy is restricted to in-frame clones and leaves out a portion. This sample has fewer than 90,000 clones, with about 74% found just once. The sample consisted of peripheral blood. Source of these receptors: a human donor in a cohort sampled during active COVID-19.

The chain has TRBV2 and TRBJ2-6; a possible D gene is TRBD1 (6 bases). Germline V lookup: CDR1 SNHLY, CDR2 FYNNEI. The CDR3 has 14 amino acids. V dropped 6 bases and J dropped 4 bases, with 10 bases sitting between them. The CDR3 here is CASRPGQGANVLTF. The CDR3 nucleotides are TGTGCCAGCAGACCCGGACAGGGGGCCAACGTCCTGACTTTC. The full variable domain, in which reference TRBV2 and TRBJ2-6 provide the parts outside the CDR3, is EPEVTQTPSHQVTQMGQEVILRCVPISNHLYFYWYRQILGQKVEFLVSFYNNEISEKSEIFDDQFSVERPDGSNFTLKIRSTKLEDSAMYFCASRPGQGANVLTFGAGSRLTVL.

The gene calls are TRBV20-1 and TRBJ2-7; a weak D match, TRBD1 (7 bases). Germline assignment: CDR1 DFQATT and CDR2 SNEGSKA (reference sequence). CDR3 length equals 16 residues. V gave up 3 bases and J gave up 0 bases, with 18 bases separating them. The CDR3 loop reads CSASDPGGTLSYEQYF. The CDR3 DNA reads as TGCAGTGCTAGTGACCCAGGGGGGACCCTCTCCTACGAGCAGTACTTC.

CDR3 amino acids: CASSLTGTVKNIQYF. The DNA of the CDR3 is TGTGCCAGCAGCTTAACCGGGACAGTAAAAAACATTCAGTACTTC. The V call is TRBV7-3, the J call TRBJ2-4; 7 nucleotides line up with TRBD1. This CDR3 region has 15 residues. J lost 4 bases, V lost 0 bases, and 3 bases had no gene match. The germline CDR1 and CDR2 sequences are SGHTA and FQGTGA.

This clone was found once. J is TRBJ1-6 and V is TRBV27; 9 positions match TRBD1. The V and J ends lost 8 bases and 9 bases, in that order; junction bases with no gene match: 8. Germline CDR1 is MNHEY and CDR2 is SMNVEV (reference sequence). The CDR3 has 14 amino acids. CDR3 sequence reads: CASARDRVISPLHF. As DNA, the CDR3 is TGTGCCAGCGCCCGGGACAGGGTTATTTCACCCCTCCACTTT.

This clone has only one observation. This sequence joins TRBV12-5 and TRBJ2-3, with TRBD2 matching over 14 bases. The CDR3 runs to 15 residues. J was trimmed by 7 bases and V by 6 bases; bases with no gene match: 6. In germline, CDR1 is LGHNT, CDR2 FRNRAP. As DNA, the CDR3 is TGTGCTAGTGGAGAGGGACTAGCGGGAGCGAATACGCAGTATTTT. Translation: CASGEGLAGANTQYF.